This T cell receptor (beta chain) was identified during a study of Ad26.COV2.S vaccination and SARS-CoV-2 variants. Study outcomes and limitations: Post-vaccination spike-specific CD8+ and CD4+ T cell responses reportedly had substantial breadth.

For this clone: The antigen remains unidentified.

Data came from immunoSEQ multiplex PCR; TCRdb stores just in-frame clones and leaves some out. The sample records roughly 140,000 clones, around 86% being singletons. The source is a human donor who had recovered from COVID-19. Material: peripheral blood, obtained after recovery from COVID-19.

The chain's CDR3 is CASSSGDRGAEAFF. For the CDR3, the DNA is TGCGCCAGCAGCTCGGGGGACAGGGGGGCGGAAGCTTTCTTT. The chain employs TRBV5-1 and TRBJ1-1; 11 bases fit TRBD1. V lost 3 bases, J lost 8 bases, and 6 bases stayed unmatched. CDR3 length: 14 residues. Germline V gene sequence: CDR1 SGHRS, CDR2 YFSETQ.